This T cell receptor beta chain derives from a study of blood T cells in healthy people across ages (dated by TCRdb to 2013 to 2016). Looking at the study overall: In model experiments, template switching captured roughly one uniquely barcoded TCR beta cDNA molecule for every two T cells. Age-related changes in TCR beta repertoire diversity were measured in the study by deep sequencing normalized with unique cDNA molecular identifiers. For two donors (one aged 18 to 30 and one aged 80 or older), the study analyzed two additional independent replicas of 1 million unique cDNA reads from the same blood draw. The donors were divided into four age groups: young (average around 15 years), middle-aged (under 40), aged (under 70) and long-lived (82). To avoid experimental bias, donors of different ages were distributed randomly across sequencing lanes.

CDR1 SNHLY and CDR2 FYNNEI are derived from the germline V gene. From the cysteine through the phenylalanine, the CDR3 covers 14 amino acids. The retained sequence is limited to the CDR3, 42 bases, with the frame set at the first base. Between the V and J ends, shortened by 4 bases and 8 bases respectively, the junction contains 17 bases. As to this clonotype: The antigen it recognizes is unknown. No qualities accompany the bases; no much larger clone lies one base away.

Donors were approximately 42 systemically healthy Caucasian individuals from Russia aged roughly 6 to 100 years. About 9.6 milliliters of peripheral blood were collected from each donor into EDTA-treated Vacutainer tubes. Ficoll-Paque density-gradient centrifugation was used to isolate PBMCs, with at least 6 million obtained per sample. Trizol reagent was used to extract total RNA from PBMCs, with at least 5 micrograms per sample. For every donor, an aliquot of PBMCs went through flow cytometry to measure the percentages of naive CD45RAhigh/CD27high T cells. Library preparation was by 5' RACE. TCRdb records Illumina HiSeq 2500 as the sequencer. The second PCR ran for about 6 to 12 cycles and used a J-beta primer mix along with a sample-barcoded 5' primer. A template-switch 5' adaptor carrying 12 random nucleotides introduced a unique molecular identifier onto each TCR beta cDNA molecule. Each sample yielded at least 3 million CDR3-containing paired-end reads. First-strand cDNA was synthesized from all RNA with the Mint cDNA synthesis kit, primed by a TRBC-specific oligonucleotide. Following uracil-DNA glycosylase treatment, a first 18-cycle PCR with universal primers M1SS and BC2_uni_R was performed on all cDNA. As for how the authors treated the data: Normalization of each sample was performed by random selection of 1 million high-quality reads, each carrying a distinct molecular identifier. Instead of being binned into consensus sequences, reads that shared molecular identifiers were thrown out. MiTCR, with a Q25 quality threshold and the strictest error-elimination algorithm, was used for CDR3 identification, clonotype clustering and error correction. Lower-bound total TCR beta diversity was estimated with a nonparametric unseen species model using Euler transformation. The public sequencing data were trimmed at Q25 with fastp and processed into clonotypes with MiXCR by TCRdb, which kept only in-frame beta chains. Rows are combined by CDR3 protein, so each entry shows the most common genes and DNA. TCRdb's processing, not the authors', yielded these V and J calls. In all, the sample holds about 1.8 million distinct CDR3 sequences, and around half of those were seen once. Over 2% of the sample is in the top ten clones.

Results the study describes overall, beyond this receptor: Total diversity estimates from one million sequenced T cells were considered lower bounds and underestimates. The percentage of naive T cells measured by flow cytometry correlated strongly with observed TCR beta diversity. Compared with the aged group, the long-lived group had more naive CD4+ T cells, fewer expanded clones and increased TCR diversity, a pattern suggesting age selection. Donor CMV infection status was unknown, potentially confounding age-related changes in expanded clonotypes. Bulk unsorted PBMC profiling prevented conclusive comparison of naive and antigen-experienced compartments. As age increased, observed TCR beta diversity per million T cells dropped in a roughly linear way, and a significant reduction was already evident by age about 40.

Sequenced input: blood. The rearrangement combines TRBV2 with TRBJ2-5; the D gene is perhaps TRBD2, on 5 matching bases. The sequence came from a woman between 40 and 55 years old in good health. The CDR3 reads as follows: CASSAGFSVETQYF. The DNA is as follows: TGTGCCAGCAGTGCGGGGTTTTCCGTGGAAACCCAGTACTTC.